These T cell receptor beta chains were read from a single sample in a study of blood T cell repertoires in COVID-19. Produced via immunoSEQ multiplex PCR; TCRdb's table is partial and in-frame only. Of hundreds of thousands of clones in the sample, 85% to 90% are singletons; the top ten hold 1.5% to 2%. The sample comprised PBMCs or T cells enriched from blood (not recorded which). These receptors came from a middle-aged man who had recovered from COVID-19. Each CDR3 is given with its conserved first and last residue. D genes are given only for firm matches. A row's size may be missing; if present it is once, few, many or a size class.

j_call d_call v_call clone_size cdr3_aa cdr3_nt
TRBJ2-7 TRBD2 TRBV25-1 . CASSEGGDEQYF TGTGCCAGCAGTGAGGGGGGGGACGAGCAGTACTTC
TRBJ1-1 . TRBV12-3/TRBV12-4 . CASSLQENTEAFF TGTGCCAGCAGCCTACAGGAAAACACTGAAGCTTTCTTT
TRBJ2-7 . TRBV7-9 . CASSAGFYEQYF TGTGCCAGCAGTGCGGGTTTCTACGAGCAGTACTTC
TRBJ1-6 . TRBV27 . CASSLSIYGGNSPLHF TGTGCCAGCAGTTTATCTATCTACGGGGGTAATTCACCCCTCCACTTT
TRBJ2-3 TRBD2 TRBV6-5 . CASSSMTSGGPDTQYF TGTGCCAGCAGTTCCATGACTAGCGGGGGTCCTGATACGCAGTATTTT
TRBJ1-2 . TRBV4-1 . CASSQGSFYGYTF TGCGCCAGCAGCCAAGGGAGCTTCTATGGCTACACCTTC
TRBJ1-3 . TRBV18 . CASSQGVEGNTIYF TGTGCCAGCTCCCAGGGTGTGGAAGGAAACACCATATATTTT
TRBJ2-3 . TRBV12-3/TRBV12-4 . CASASDTQYF TGTGCCAGCGCGTCAGATACGCAGTATTTT
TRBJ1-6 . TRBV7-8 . CASSSRELRVNSYNSPLHF TGTGCCAGCAGCTCTCGGGAGTTACGGGTTAACTCCTATAATTCACCCCTCCACTTT
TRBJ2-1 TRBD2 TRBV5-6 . CASSAGASGGALFF TGTGCCAGCAGCGCAGGGGCTAGCGGGGGAGCTCTGTTCTTC
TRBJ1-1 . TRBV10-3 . CAIKGQAAEGEAFF TGTGCCATCAAGGGCCAGGCGGCAGAGGGTGAAGCTTTCTTT
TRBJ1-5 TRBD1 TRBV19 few CASSIQGARVNTQPQHF TGTGCCAGTAGTATTCAGGGGGCTAGAGTAAACACTCAGCCCCAGCATTTT
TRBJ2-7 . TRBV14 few CASSQTYEQYF TGTGCCAGCAGCCAGACATACGAGCAGTACTTC
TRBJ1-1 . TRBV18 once CASSPRSTEAFF TGTGCCAGCTCACCACGTAGCACTGAAGCTTTCTTT
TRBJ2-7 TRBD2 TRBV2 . CASMRLAGLPSSYEQYF TGTGCCAGCATGAGACTAGCGGGCCTCCCGAGCTCCTACGAGCAGTACTTC
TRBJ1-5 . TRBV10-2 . CASSPQGRQPQHF TGCGCCAGTTCGCCCCAGGGGCGACAGCCCCAGCATTTT
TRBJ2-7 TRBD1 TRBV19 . CASSPGQGIGQYF TGTGCCAGTAGCCCGGGACAGGGTATCGGGCAGTACTTC
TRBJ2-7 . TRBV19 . CASGAVGSEQYF TGTGCCAGTGGGGCTGTCGGATCCGAGCAGTACTTC
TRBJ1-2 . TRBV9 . CASSVGVGDYGYTF TGTGCCAGCAGCGTAGGGGTAGGGGACTATGGCTACACCTTC
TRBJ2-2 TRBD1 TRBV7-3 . CASSRDRSNTGELFF TGTGCCAGCAGCCGGGACAGGTCGAACACCGGGGAGCTGTTTTTT
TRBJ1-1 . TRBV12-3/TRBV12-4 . CASTWIRDTEAFF TGTGCCAGCACCTGGATCCGGGACACTGAAGCTTTCTTT
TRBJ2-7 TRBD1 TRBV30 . CAWSIRTGDEQYF TGTGCCTGGAGTATCAGGACAGGGGACGAGCAGTACTTC
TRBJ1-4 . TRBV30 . CAWGPAGYEKLFF TGTGCCTGGGGACCGGCGGGGTATGAAAAACTGTTTTTT
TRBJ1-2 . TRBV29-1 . CSVETGSYGYTF TGCAGCGTTGAAACAGGGAGCTATGGCTACACCTTC
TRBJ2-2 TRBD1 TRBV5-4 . CASSPRPGTGTGELFF TGTGCCAGCAGCCCAAGACCCGGGACAGGGACCGGGGAGCTGTTTTTT
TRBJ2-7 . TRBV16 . CASSQWAGPHNEQYF TGTGCCAGCAGCCAATGGGCAGGTCCACATAACGAGCAGTACTTC
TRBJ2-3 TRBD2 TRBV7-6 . CASSPRILAGTDTQYF TGTGCCAGCAGCCCCCGGATACTAGCGGGCACAGATACGCAGTATTTT
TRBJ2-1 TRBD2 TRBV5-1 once CASSFSSGSNEQFF TGCGCCAGCAGCTTCTCTAGCGGGAGCAATGAGCAGTTCTTC
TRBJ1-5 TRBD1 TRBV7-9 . CASSQGAGNQPQHF TGTGCCAGCAGCCAGGGGGCCGGCAATCAGCCCCAGCATTTT
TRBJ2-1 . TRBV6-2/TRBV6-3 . CASSGRGAASYNEQFF TGTGCCAGCAGCGGCCGGGGGGCCGCTTCCTACAATGAGCAGTTCTTC
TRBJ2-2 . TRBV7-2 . CASSSRTMNTGELFF TGTGCCAGCAGCTCCAGGACAATGAACACCGGGGAGCTGTTTTTT
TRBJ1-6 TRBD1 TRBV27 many CASSLMTGGNSPLHF TGTGCCAGCAGTCTGATGACAGGGGGTAATTCACCCCTCCACTTT
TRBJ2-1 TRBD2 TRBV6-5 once CASSYSSTGGLDEQFF TGTGCCAGCAGTTACTCGTCCACGGGGGGATTGGATGAGCAGTTCTTC
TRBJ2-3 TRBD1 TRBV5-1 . CASSPPGGGTDTQYF TGCGCCAGCAGTCCGCCAGGGGGTGGAACAGATACGCAGTATTTT
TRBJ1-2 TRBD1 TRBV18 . CASSPRDRGPGYTF TGTGCCAGCTCACCCCGGGACAGGGGACCTGGCTACACCTTC
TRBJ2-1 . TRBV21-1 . CASSKADRPEQFF TGTGCCAGCAGCAAAGCGGACAGACCTGAGCAGTTCTTC
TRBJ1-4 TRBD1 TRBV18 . CASSPPSGGTEKLFF TGTGCCAGCTCACCACCATCAGGGGGAACGGAAAAACTGTTTTTT
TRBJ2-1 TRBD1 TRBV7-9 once CASSWRETGGQFF TGTGCCAGCAGCTGGAGGGAGACAGGGGGGCAGTTCTTC
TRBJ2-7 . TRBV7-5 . CVRSLKARGVYEQYF TGTGTCAGAAGCCTGAAGGCGCGGGGGGTGTACGAGCAGTACTTC
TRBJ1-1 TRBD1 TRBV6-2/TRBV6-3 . CASSYSPTGMNTEAFF TGTGCCAGCAGTTACTCGCCGACAGGGATGAACACTGAAGCTTTCTTT
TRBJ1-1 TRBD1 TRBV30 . CAWTQTGQGGGTEAFF TGTGCCTGGACTCAAACTGGACAGGGAGGTGGCACTGAAGCTTTCTTT
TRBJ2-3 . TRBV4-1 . CASSQEIGSYPDTQYF TGCGCCAGCAGCCAAGAAATCGGGAGCTACCCAGATACGCAGTATTTT
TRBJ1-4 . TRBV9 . CASSVQAGRVEKLFF TGTGCCAGCAGCGTACAGGCAGGGCGAGTTGAAAAACTGTTTTTT
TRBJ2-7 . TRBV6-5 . CASSYIPRPSGEQYF TGTGCCAGCAGTTACATCCCACGGCCATCGGGGGAGCAGTACTTC
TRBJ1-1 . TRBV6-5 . CASSSPSGGAETEAFF TGTGCCAGCAGTTCCCCCTCGGGGGGGGCTGAGACTGAAGCTTTCTTT
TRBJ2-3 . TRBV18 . CASSRTLGHTDTQYF TGTGCCAGCTCCCGGACATTGGGGCACACAGATACGCAGTATTTT
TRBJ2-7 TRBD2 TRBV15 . CATSRVTAGHYEQYF TGTGCCACCAGCAGAGTAACAGCGGGGCACTACGAGCAGTACTTC
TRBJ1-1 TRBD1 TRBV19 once CASSLDRELDTEAFF TGTGCCAGTAGTCTAGACAGGGAACTGGACACTGAAGCTTTCTTT
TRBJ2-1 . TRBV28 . CASSFYREKYNEQFF TGTGCCAGCAGTTTCTATCGGGAGAAATACAATGAGCAGTTCTTC
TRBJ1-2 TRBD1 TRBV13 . CASSLGTGGGGYGYTF TGTGCCAGCAGCCTCGGGACAGGGGGAGGGGGCTATGGCTACACCTTC
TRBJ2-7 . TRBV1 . CTSSQDGGRATDEQYF TGCACCAGCAGCCAAGATGGGGGGAGGGCCACCGACGAGCAGTACTTC
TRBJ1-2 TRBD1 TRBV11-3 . CASSLKASGGLGGYTF TGTGCCAGCAGCTTAAAGGCCTCAGGGGGCCTAGGTGGCTACACCTTC
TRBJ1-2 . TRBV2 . CASRETGPGGGYTF TGTGCCAGCAGGGAAACAGGACCGGGGGGTGGCTACACCTTC
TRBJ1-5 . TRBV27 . CASSSPSLDEPQHF TGTGCCAGCAGTTCCCCATCTTTAGATGAACCCCAGCATTTT
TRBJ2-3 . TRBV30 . CAWSRAGLGTDTQYF TGTGCCTGGAGTAGAGCAGGGTTGGGGACAGATACGCAGTATTTT
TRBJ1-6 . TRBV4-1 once CASRRQGNSPLHF TGCGCCAGCAGGCGCCAGGGAAATTCACCCCTCCACTTT
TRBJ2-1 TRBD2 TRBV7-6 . CASSTGLAEYNEQFF TGTGCCAGCAGCACGGGACTAGCCGAATACAATGAGCAGTTCTTC
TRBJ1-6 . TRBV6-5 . CASSYSGDLWSPLHF TGTGCCAGCAGTTACTCGGGGGACTTATGGTCACCCCTCCACTTT
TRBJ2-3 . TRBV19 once CASSIQGTQYF TGTGCCAGTAGTATACAGGGTACGCAGTATTTT